What follows are 14 T cell receptor beta chains derived from one specimen sequenced in a study of T cell responses to AZD1222 COVID-19 vaccine. The data were produced by immunoSEQ multiplex PCR, yet TCRdb's version contains in-frame clones alone and is incomplete. The sample comprises 95,000 to 150,000 clones, about 90% of which are singletons, and 1.7% rests with the top ten. Material: peripheral blood, obtained on day 0 of AZD1222 vaccination. The receptors were gathered from an adult in good health.

As to this clone: Additional DNA sequences in this sample encode the identical CDR3. The V call is TRBV6-4, the J call TRBJ2-2; 9 positions match TRBD2. CDR1 and CDR2 from the germline V gene are MRHNA and SNTAGT. The CDR3 loop spans 15 amino acids. The junction had 4 bases not matched to a gene; V was cut back by 5 bases and J by 3 bases. The CDR3 here is CASSSSGGDTGELFF. Written as DNA, the CDR3 is TGTGCCAGCAGTAGTAGCGGGGGAGACACCGGGGAGCTGTTTTTT.

This sequence joins TRBV7-6 and TRBJ2-1; the match to TRBD2 covers 10 bases. The CDR3 extends over 16 amino acids. Germline assignment: CDR1 SGHVS and CDR2 FNYEAQ. V lost 4 bases to trimming and J lost 0 bases; unmatched junction nucleotides: 3. Here the CDR3 reads CASSSGTSDSYNEQFF. In nucleotides, the CDR3 is TGTGCCAGCAGCTCCGGGACTAGCGACTCCTACAATGAGCAGTTCTTC. The full variable domain, with the rest looked up from reference TRBV7-6 and TRBJ2-1, is GAGVSQSPRYKVTKRGQDVALRCDPISGHVSLYWYRQALGQGPEFLTYFNYEAQQDKSGLPNDRFSAERPEGSISTLTIQRTEQRDSAMYRCASSSGTSDSYNEQFFGPGTRLTVL.

The V and J genes are TRBV11-2 and TRBJ2-2; D not resolved. The germline V and J ends were trimmed by 0 bases and 4 bases, with 12 bases remaining between them. This CDR3 contains 16 residues. Germline V gives CDR1 SGHAT, CDR2 FQNNGV. In DNA form, the CDR3 reads TGTGCCAGCAGCTTAGACGGTGGCGGCGGCACCGGGGAGCTGTTTTTT. Amino acid sequence: CASSLDGGGGTGELFF.

J is TRBJ1-2 and V is TRBV4-1, with D possibly being TRBD1 (5 bases). Germline V gene sequence: CDR1 MGHRA, CDR2 YSYEKL. This CDR3 comprises 15 residues. V was shortened by 0 bases and J by 8 bases, with 16 bases between the two germline ends. CDR3 region: CASSQDPGTREGYTF. As DNA, the CDR3 is TGCGCCAGCAGCCAAGATCCGGGGACCCGAGAGGGCTACACCTTC.

This chain uses TRBV2 with TRBJ1-1, with TRBD1 matching 7 bases. The trim removed 10 bases at V and 3 bases at J, leaving 2 bases unmatched. Per germline, CDR1 SNHLY and CDR2 FYNNEI. This CDR3 is 11 amino acids long. CDR3 region: CAKQGYTEAFF. The CDR3 bases are TGTGCCAAACAGGGGTACACTGAAGCTTTCTTT.

This chain uses TRBV6-5 with TRBJ1-1, with D possibly matching TRBD1 (6 bases). Looked up from germline, CDR1 is MNHEY and CDR2 is SVGAGI. The CDR3 loop spans 14 amino acids. V gave up 2 bases and J gave up 2 bases, with 9 bases separating them. CDR3 sequence (DNA): TGTGCCAGCAGTTACGGCAGGGGAAACACTGAAGCTTTCTTT. Translated: CASSYGRGNTEAFF.

Only one count was recorded for this clone. The rearrangement joins TRBV12-3 or TRBV12-4 to TRBJ2-5, with 7 bases aligning to TRBD2. The CDR3 covers 13 residues. V trimming: 6 bases; J trimming: 11 bases; junction bases outside the gene matches: 12. The CDR3 coding sequence is TGTGCCAGCAGCCAAGGTGGGGGGGACGTGCAGTACTTC. Translation: CASSQGGGDVQYF.

The J gene is TRBJ1-1, the V gene TRBV7-9; unclear D gene. The germline V gene has CDR1 SEHNR and CDR2 FQNEAQ (reference sequence). V was shortened by 4 bases and J by 3 bases, with 9 bases between the two germline ends. The CDR3 loop spans 13 amino acids. In DNA, the CDR3 is TGTGCCAGCAGCTGGTCCGAGGACACTGAAGCTTTCTTT. Amino acid sequence: CASSWSEDTEAFF.

The chain links TRBV18 to TRBJ1-3; D remains unclear. The length of the CDR3 is 16 residues. Germline-derived CDR1 and CDR2 are KGHSH and LQKENI. Trimming removed 3 bases from V and 2 bases from J, with 14 bases in between. This chain's CDR3 is CASSPSEAVTGNTIYF. As DNA, the CDR3 is TGTGCCAGCTCACCTAGTGAGGCGGTAACTGGAAACACCATATATTTT.

This chain links TRBV27 with TRBJ1-3, with 7 bases that match TRBD1. The junction had 3 bases not matched to a gene; V was cut back by 6 bases and J by 1 base. CDR3 length equals 14 residues. In germline, CDR1 is MNHEY, CDR2 SMNVEV (reference sequence). The CDR3 region has the DNA TGTGCCAGCAGGCCGACAGGGTCTGGAAACACCATATATTTT. Protein sequence: CASRPTGSGNTIYF.

V gene TRBV10-3 combines with J gene TRBJ1-5; no firm D call. V dropped 11 bases and J dropped 0 bases, with 11 bases sitting between them. Germline-derived CDR1 and CDR2 are ENHRY and SYGVKD. The CDR3 extends over 13 amino acids. As DNA, the CDR3 is TGTGCCGCCCGGGCCGGTAGCAATCAGCCCCAGCATTTT. This translates into CAARAGSNQPQHF.

The count of this clone is one. The chain joins TRBV13 to TRBJ2-7, with 9 bases aligning to TRBD1. The trim removed 4 bases at V and 3 bases at J, leaving 7 bases unmatched. The CDR3 has 15 residues. In germline, CDR1 is PRHDT, CDR2 FYEKMQ (reference sequence). The CDR3 DNA reads TGTGCCAGCAGCTCCTCTACAGGGGGCATCTACGAGCAGTACTTC. Protein sequence: CASSSSTGGIYEQYF.

The chain employs TRBV29-1 and TRBJ2-1, with D possibly being TRBD2 (6 bases). The CDR3 extends over 15 amino acids. Trimming removed 0 bases from V and 3 bases from J, with 12 bases in between. Germline values: CDR1 SQVTM, CDR2 ANQGSEA. The CDR3 protein is CSVEDPWRDYNEQFF. The CDR3 region has the DNA TGCAGCGTTGAAGATCCGTGGCGGGACTACAATGAGCAGTTCTTC.

The chain has TRBV7-2 and TRBJ1-2; D is perhaps TRBD1 (5 bases). Germline V CDR1 and CDR2: SGHTA, FQGNSA. The CDR3 length is 13 residues. Trimming stripped 5 bases from V and 3 bases from J, with 10 bases between. CDR3 amino acids: CASSVGTDYGYTF. The CDR3 nucleotides read TGTGCCAGCAGCGTGGGGACCGACTATGGCTACACCTTC. The variable domain in full, with the rest retrieved from reference TRBV7-2 and TRBJ1-2, is GAGVSQSPSNKVTEKGKDVELRCDPISGHTALYWYRQSLGQGLEFLIYFQGNSAPDKSGLPSDRFSAERTGGSVSTLTIQRTQQEDSAVYLCASSVGTDYGYTFGSGTRLTVV.